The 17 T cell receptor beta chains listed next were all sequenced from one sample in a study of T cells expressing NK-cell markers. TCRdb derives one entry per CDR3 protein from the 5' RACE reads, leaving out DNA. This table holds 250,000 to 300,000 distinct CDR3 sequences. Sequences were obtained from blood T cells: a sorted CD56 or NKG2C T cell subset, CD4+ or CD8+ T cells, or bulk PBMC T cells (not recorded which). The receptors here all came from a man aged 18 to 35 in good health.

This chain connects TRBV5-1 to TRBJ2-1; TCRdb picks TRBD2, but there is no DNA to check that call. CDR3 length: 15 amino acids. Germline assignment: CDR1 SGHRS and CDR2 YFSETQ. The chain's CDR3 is CASSSTGTSSNEQFF.

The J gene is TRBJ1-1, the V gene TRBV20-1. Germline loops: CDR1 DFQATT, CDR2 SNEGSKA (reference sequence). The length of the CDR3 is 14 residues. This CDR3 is CSARGMGMNTEAFF.

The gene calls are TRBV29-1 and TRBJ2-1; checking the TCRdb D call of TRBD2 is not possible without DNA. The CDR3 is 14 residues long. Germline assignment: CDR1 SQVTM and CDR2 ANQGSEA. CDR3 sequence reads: CSASTSGSVNEQFF.

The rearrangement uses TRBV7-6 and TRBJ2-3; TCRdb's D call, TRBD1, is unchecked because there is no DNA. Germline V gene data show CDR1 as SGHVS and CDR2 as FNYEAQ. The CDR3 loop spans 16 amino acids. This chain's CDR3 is CASSLGTGSLGDTQYF.

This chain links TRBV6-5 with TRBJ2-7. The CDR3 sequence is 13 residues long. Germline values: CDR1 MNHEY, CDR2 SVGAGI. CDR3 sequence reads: CASSSLRTYEQYF.

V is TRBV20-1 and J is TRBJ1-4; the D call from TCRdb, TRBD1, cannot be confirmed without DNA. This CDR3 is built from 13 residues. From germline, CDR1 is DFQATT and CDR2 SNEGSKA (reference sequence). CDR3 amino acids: CSARTATNEKLFF.

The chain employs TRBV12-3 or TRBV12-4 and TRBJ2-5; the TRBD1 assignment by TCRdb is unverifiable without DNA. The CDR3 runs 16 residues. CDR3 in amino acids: CASSPRLPGSGETQYF.

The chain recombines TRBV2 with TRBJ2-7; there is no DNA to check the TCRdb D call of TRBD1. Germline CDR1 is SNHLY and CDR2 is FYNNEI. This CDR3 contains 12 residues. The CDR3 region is CATGQGSYEQYF.

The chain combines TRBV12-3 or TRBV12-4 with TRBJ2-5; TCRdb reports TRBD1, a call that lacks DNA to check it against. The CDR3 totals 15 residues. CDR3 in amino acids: CASTADLGGFQTQYF.

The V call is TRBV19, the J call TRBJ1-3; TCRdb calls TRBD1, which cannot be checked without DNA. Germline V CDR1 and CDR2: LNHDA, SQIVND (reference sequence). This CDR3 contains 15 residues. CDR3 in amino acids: CASRRGLGYGNTIYF. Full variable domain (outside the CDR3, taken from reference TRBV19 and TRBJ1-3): DGGITQSPKYLFRKEGQNVTLSCEQNLNHDAMYWYRQDPGQGLRLIYYSQIVNDFQKGDIAEGYSVSREKKESFPLTVTSAQKNPTAFYLCASRRGLGYGNTIYFGEGSWLTVV.

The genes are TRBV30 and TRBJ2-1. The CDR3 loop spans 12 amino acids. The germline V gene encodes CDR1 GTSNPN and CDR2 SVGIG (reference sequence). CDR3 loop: CAWSPTGNEQFF.

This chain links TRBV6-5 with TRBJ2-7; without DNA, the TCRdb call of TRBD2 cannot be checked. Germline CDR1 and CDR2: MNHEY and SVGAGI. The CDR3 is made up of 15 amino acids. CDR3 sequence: CASSKSGSLNYEQYF.

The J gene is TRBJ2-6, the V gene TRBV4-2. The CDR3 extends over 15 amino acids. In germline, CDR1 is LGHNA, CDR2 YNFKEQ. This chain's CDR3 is CASSQDASGANVLTF.

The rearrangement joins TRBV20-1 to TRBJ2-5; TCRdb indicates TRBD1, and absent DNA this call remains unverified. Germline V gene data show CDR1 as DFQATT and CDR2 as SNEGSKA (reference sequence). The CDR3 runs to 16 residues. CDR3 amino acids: CSANHLFDRGGETQYF.

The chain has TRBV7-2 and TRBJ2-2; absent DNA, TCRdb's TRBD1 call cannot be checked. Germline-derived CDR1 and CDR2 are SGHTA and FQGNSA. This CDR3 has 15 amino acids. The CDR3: CASSAGPRTTGELFF. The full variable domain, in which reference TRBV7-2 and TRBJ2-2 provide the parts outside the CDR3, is GAGVSQSPSNKVTEKGKDVELRCDPISGHTALYWYRQSLGQGLEFLIYFQGNSAPDKSGLPSDRFSAERTGGSVSTLTIQRTQQEDSAVYLCASSAGPRTTGELFFGEGSRLTVL.

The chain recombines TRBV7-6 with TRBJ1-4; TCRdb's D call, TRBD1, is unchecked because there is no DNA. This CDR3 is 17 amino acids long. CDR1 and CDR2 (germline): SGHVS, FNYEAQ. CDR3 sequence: CASSRTGTGGALGKLFF.

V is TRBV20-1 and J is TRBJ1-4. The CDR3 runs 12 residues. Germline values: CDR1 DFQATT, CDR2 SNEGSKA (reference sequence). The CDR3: CSADATNEKLFF.